This TCR beta chain derives from a study of technical replicates of blood from a few donors. This clone was observed a single time. TCRdb's table, derived via immunoSEQ multiplex PCR, lists solely in-frame clones and lacks some. The data hold roughly 76,000 clones, with around 94% observed a single time. There are 14 residues in the CDR3. V was cut by 2 bases and J by 7 bases, with 13 bases left in between. The V gene's germline CDR1 is SGHKS and CDR2 YYEKEE (reference sequence). The sample was T cells isolated from PBMCs. The receptor was isolated from a human donor in good health. The chain combines TRBV5-5 with TRBJ2-1, with D perhaps matching TRBD1 (6 bases). CDR3 sequence reads: CASSFVGAENEQFF. The CDR3 nucleotides read TGTGCCAGCAGCTTTGTGGGGGCGGAAAATGAGCAGTTCTTC.